This T cell receptor beta chain was profiled in a study of blood T cell repertoires in COVID-19 (dated by TCRdb to the early 2020s). In terms of the full investigation: Collaborator samples came from the United States, Italy and Spain and covered acute and convalescent phases of COVID-19. The prospective study material was composed of cDNA or gDNA derived from T cells, B-cell-depleted T cells, or PBMCs. The sample metadata nearly always contained a de-identified subject ID, COVID-19 status, age in years and sex. The samples were drawn from two sources: the first 160 participants of the ongoing ImmuneRACE study, and 1,000 to 1,500 subjects contributed by 6 global collaborators. Where available, HLA class I and class II types were taken from metadata supplied by the sample provider and were not determined by assay-based typing. A freely available public database, intended as a resource for researchers studying the immune response to SARS-CoV-2, is where the repertoires were released. Subjects who had been exposed to COVID-19, were actively infected with it, or had recovered from it provided the deeply sampled blood TCRbeta repertoires that made up the dataset. Summary of the overall study and its limitations: Clinical and demographic metadata were provided uncurated, with the amount varying by source and participant.

A word on this clone: The specificity of this receptor is unknown. Base-call qualities are not available, and no considerably larger clone is one nucleotide away.

The immunoSEQ Assay, a bias-controlled multiplex PCR, was used to amplify TCRbeta CDR3 regions from genomic DNA. Under the source paper's analysis protocol: Within the assay, amplification of reference gene primers was used to estimate how many nucleated cells each sample contained. To quantify the absolute abundance of each unique TCRbeta CDR3 rearrangement, sequence reads were collapsed and filtered. For each sample, productive Simpson clonality was calculated as the square root of Simpson's diversity index across productive rearrangements. The table comes from immuneACCESS by way of TCRdb, which keeps in-frame sequences with V and J called. Part of the clones is missing from these tables; in studies checked, under half for an unresolved V gene and the rest for unknown reasons. V, J and clone size are those of that table, while D and trimming were read from the DNA. Counted in this sample were more than 150,000 clones; less than 90% of them appeared once. The ten largest clonotypes hold less than 25% of the sample.

Whole blood was collected in K2EDTA tubes by collaborating institutions according to the institutions' own protocols. For TCRbeta analysis, collaborator samples were shipped as frozen whole blood, as isolated PBMCs, or as DNA extracted from either sample type. The germline V gene supplies CDR1 KGHSH and CDR2 LQKENI. The cysteine opens and the phenylalanine closes a CDR3 of 17 amino acids. Left in the record is the CDR3 DNA by itself, 51 bases read in frame from the first base. Compared with germline, V lacks 0 bases and J lacks 8 bases; bases without a gene match: 12. In this chain, TRBV18 is recombined with TRBJ2-7; 11 bases in the junction line up with TRBD2. This TCR was recovered from a man between 65 and 85 years old with active or convalescent COVID-19. The sample was peripheral blood. Here the CDR3 is given as CASSPPVLAGGGGQQYF. The DNA reads TGTGCCAGCTCACCACCTGTTCTAGCGGGAGGAGGGGGTCAGCAGTACTTC. The reference TRBV18 and TRBJ2-7 proteins fill in what lies around the CDR3, so the full variable domain reads NAGVMQNPRHLVRRRGQEARLRCSPMKGHSHVYWYRQLPEEGLKFMVYLQKENIIDESGMPKERFSAEFPKEGPSILRIQQVVRGDSAAYFCASSPPVLAGGGGQQYFGPGTRLTVT.